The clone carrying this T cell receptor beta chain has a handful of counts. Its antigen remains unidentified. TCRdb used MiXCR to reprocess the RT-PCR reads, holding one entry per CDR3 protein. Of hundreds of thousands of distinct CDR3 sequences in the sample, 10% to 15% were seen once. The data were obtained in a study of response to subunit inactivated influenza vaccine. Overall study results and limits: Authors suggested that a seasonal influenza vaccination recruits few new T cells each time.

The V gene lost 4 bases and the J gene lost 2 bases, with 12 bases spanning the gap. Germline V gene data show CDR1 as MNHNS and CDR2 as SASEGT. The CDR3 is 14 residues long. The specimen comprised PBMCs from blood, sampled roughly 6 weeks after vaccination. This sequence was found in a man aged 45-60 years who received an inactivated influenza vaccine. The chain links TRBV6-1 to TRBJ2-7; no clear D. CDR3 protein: CASSAKAGPYEQYF. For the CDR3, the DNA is TGTGCCAGCAGTGCGAAGGCAGGCCCCTACGAGCAGTACTTC.